Listed here are 29 T cell receptor beta chains from one sample, sequenced in a study of blood T cell repertoires in COVID-19 (dated by TCRdb to 2020 to 2021). The receptor library was made with the immunoSEQ multiplex PCR assay. In TCRdb, the immuneACCESS table is reduced to in-frame sequences with V and J assigned. These tables do not hold every clone; where another copy was compared, an unresolved V gene accounts for under half, and the others remain unexplained. In all, the sample holds around 150,000 clones, and around 86% of those were seen once. Less than 3.5% of the sample goes to the ten largest clones. Sequencing was carried out using peripheral blood. Source of these receptors: a man aged 70-80 years with acute or convalescent COVID-19.

Here the CDR3 reads CASSYPGQGNGYTF. The DNA for the CDR3 is TGTGCCAGCAGCTACCCGGGACAGGGGAATGGCTACACCTTC. This chain uses TRBV13 with TRBJ1-2, with 10 nucleotides matching TRBD1. Germline V gene sequence: CDR1 PRHDT, CDR2 FYEKMQ (reference sequence). This CDR3 contains 14 residues. V trimming: 4 bases; J trimming: 6 bases; junction bases outside the gene matches: 5. The whole variable domain, remainder taken from reference TRBV13 and TRBJ1-2, is AAGVIQSPRHLIKEKRETATLKCYPIPRHDTVYWYQQGPGQDPQFLISFYEKMQSDKGSIPDRFSAQQFSDYHSELNMSSLELGDSALYFCASSYPGQGNGYTFGSGTRLTVV.

This chain uses TRBV5-4 with TRBJ1-1; D perhaps matches TRBD1 (6 bases). Trimming removed 4 bases from V and 3 bases from J, with 10 bases in between. Germline V lookup: CDR1 SGHNT, CDR2 YYREEE (reference sequence). The CDR3 has 13 residues. The CDR3 DNA reads TGTGCCAGCAGCCGGACAGAGTACACTGAAGCTTTCTTT. Amino acids: CASSRTEYTEAFF.

The J gene is TRBJ2-5, the V gene TRBV6-2 or TRBV6-3; 8 bases map to TRBD2. Germline-derived CDR1 and CDR2 are MNHEY and SVGEGT. V lost 4 bases and J lost 7; bases outside the gene matches: 11. The CDR3 consists of 15 residues. The CDR3 protein is CASSFTTSEGVTQYF. The CDR3 region has the DNA TGTGCCAGCAGTTTCACGACTAGCGAGGGGGTGACCCAGTACTTC.

Only one count was recorded for this clone. The chain couples TRBV10-3 to TRBJ1-5, with 9 bases lining up with TRBD1. Germline V gene sequence: CDR1 ENHRY, CDR2 SYGVKD. The CDR3 is 13 amino acids. V was clipped by 10 bases and J by 2 bases; unmatched bases: 3. CDR3 in amino acids: CATWDRGNQPQHF. The CDR3 coding sequence is TGTGCCACGTGGGACAGGGGCAATCAGCCCCAGCATTTT.

The J gene is TRBJ1-5, the V gene TRBV3-1 (or the pseudogene TRBV3-2); 8 bases align to TRBD1. Germline-derived CDR1 and CDR2 are LGHDT and YNNKEL (reference sequence). The CDR3 is 16 residues long. The V gene end was trimmed by 0 bases and the J gene end by 6 bases; junction bases not matched to a gene: 7. CDR3 DNA: TGTGCCAGCAGCCAAGAGGCGACAGGGGTTAGTCAGCCCCAGCATTTT. This codes for CASSQEATGVSQPQHF.

This chain connects TRBV7-3 to TRBJ2-7; 7 bases are a match to TRBD1. Trimming took 5 bases from V and 6 from J; bases not matched to a gene: 7. The CDR3 length is 13 residues. The germline V gene encodes CDR1 SGHTA and CDR2 FQGTGA. CDR3 sequence (DNA): TGTGCCAGCAGCCTGACAGGGACGAGCGAGCAGTACTTC. It translates to CASSLTGTSEQYF.

The rearrangement links TRBV10-1 to TRBJ2-1, with TRBD2 matching over 10 bases. Germline assignment: CDR1 WNHNN and CDR2 SYGVQD (reference sequence). The CDR3 sequence is 17 residues long. Unmatched junction bases numbered 9, after V lost 0 bases and J lost 7 bases. CDR3 loop: CASSESFGLAGVNEQFF. The CDR3 coding sequence is TGCGCCAGCAGTGAGTCGTTCGGTCTAGCGGGAGTAAATGAGCAGTTCTTC.

The V and J genes are TRBV5-6 and TRBJ1-1; TRBD1 matches at 10 bases. Germline V lookup: CDR1 SGHDT, CDR2 YYEEEE. The CDR3 runs to 15 residues. V lost 3 bases, J lost 0 bases, and 2 bases stayed unmatched. The CDR3, as DNA: TGTGCCAGCAGCTGGGACAGGGGTATGAACACTGAAGCTTTCTTT. As protein: CASSWDRGMNTEAFF.

The V call is TRBV11-1, the J call TRBJ2-7; 11 bases match TRBD2. J lost 0 bases, V lost 0 bases, and 1 base had no gene match. There are 16 residues in the CDR3. Germline-derived CDR1 and CDR2 are SGHAT and FQDESV (reference sequence). CDR3 in amino acids: CASSLAGTSGSYEQYF. The DNA of the CDR3 is TGTGCCAGCAGCTTAGCCGGGACTAGCGGCTCCTACGAGCAGTACTTC.

This sequence joins TRBV5-1 and TRBJ2-1; 10 positions match TRBD1. Germline loops: CDR1 SGHRS, CDR2 YFSETQ. The J segment lost 8 bases and the V segment lost 4 bases, leaving 6 bases of the junction unmatched. This CDR3 has 14 amino acids. As DNA, the CDR3 is TGCGCCAGCAGCCCTCGACAGGGGGCAGATGAGCAGTTCTTC. Protein sequence: CASSPRQGADEQFF. Drawing the rest from reference TRBV5-1 and TRBJ2-1, the complete variable domain is KAGVTQTPRYLIKTRGQQVTLSCSPISGHRSVSWYQQTPGQGLQFLFEYFSETQRNKGNFPGRFSGRQFSNSRSEMNVSTLELGDSALYLCASSPRQGADEQFFGPGTRLTVL.

The chain employs TRBV6-2 or TRBV6-3 and TRBJ2-1, with 8 bases matching TRBD1. The trim removed 5 bases at V and 3 bases at J, leaving 9 bases unmatched. Germline loops: CDR1 MNHEY, CDR2 SVGEGT. The CDR3 covers 16 residues. CDR3 amino acids: CASSPLGRGLYNEQFF. The CDR3 bases are TGTGCCAGCAGTCCCCTGGGCAGGGGGCTCTACAATGAGCAGTTCTTC.

J is TRBJ1-2 and V is TRBV9; the D is unclear. This CDR3 region has 15 residues. Germline lookup yields CDR1 SGDLS and CDR2 YYNGEE. V was shortened by 4 bases and J by 4 bases, with 17 bases between the two germline ends. CDR3 amino acids: CASSFSSNRPYGYTF. In nucleotides, the CDR3 is TGTGCCAGCAGCTTCTCGAGTAACAGACCCTATGGCTACACCTTC. Variable domain in full (rest from reference TRBV9 and TRBJ1-2): DSGVTQTPKHLITATGQRVTLRCSPRSGDLSVYWYQQSLDQGLQFLIQYYNGEERAKGNILERFSAQQFPDLHSELNLSSLELGDSALYFCASSFSSNRPYGYTFGSGTRLTVV.

Comment on this clone: The junction and the germline gene differ at one end; a read error may be behind it. V and J are TRBV7-6 and TRBJ2-1; 11 nucleotides agree with TRBD2. The CDR3 has 16 residues. The V gene's germline CDR1 is SGHVS and CDR2 FNYEAQ. CDR3 amino acids: CASSLAGGGSYNEQFF. CDR3 DNA: TGTGCCAGCAGTTTAGCGGGAGGGGGGTCGTACAATGAGCAGTTCTTC.

V and J are TRBV3-1 (or the pseudogene TRBV3-2) and TRBJ2-1; weak D call: TRBD2 (6 bases). Trimming removed 0 bases from V and 0 bases from J, with 9 bases in between. Germline V lookup: CDR1 LGHDT, CDR2 YNNKEL (reference sequence). This CDR3 is built from 16 residues. CDR3 bases: TGTGCCAGCAGCCAAGATGGCGGGATCTCCTACAATGAGCAGTTCTTC. Encoded protein: CASSQDGGISYNEQFF.

The gene calls are TRBV10-3 and TRBJ2-2; TRBD1 aligns across 7 bases. The CDR3 consists of 16 residues. Germline-derived CDR1 and CDR2 are ENHRY and SYGVKD. After removal of 0 bases from V and 6 bases from J, the junction contained 7 bases not matched to a gene. The CDR3 DNA reads as TGTGCCATCAGTGAGTCGTATGGGACAGAATCCGGGGAGCTGTTTTTT. Translation: CAISESYGTESGELFF.

The gene calls are TRBV5-4 and TRBJ2-6; 10 nucleotides align to TRBD2. This CDR3 is built from 18 residues. Germline lookup yields CDR1 SGHNT and CDR2 YYREEE (reference sequence). The V and J ends lost 5 bases and 0 bases, in that order; junction bases with no gene match: 8. CDR3 sequence: CASRLRTSGYSGANVLTF. The DNA for the CDR3 is TGTGCCAGCAGGCTCCGGACTAGCGGATACTCTGGGGCCAACGTCCTGACTTTC.

The chain couples TRBV5-1 to TRBJ2-7; 13 bases line up with TRBD2. The CDR3 has 15 amino acids. Germline CDR1 and CDR2: SGHRS and YFSETQ. With 4 bases clipped from V and 2 bases from J, the junction kept 3 bases outside the gene matches. CDR3 amino acids: CASSQTSGGTYEQYF. For the CDR3, the DNA is TGCGCCAGCAGCCAGACTAGCGGGGGGACCTACGAGCAGTACTTC.

This clone was picked up one time. The chain is built from TRBV6-6 and TRBJ1-6; 9 nucleotides align to TRBD1. Germline CDR1 reads MNHNY; CDR2 reads SVGAGI (reference sequence). V shed 1 base and J 5 bases; nucleotides not matched to a gene: 3. There are 16 residues in the CDR3. CDR3 in amino acids: CASSYLQGANNSPLHF. The CDR3, as DNA: TGTGCCAGCAGTTACTTACAGGGGGCTAATAATTCACCCCTCCACTTT.

The chain combines TRBV3-1 (or the pseudogene TRBV3-2) with TRBJ2-5; TRBD2 agrees at 8 bases. Germline CDR1 is LGHDT and CDR2 is YNNKEL (reference sequence). This CDR3 comprises 15 residues. Trimming took 6 bases from V and 6 from J; bases not matched to a gene: 12. In DNA form, the CDR3 reads TGTGCCAGCAGGAGTCGACTAGCGCCTCAGAAGACCCAGTACTTC. Translation gives CASRSRLAPQKTQYF.

This chain joins TRBV29-1 and TRBJ2-3; TRBD2 matches 7 bases. The CDR3 is 17 amino acids. From germline, CDR1 is SQVTM and CDR2 ANQGSEA. The V and J ends lost 4 bases and 2 bases, in that order; junction bases with no gene match: 15. In DNA form, the CDR3 reads TGCAGCGTTGGGCAGCTACAGTGGCGGGGGACCACAGATACGCAGTATTTT. Translation gives CSVGQLQWRGTTDTQYF.

The V gene is TRBV7-9, the J gene TRBJ1-2; no firm D call. Germline V gene data show CDR1 as SEHNR and CDR2 as FQNEAQ (reference sequence). The V gene lost 1 base and the J gene lost 8 bases, with 20 bases spanning the gap. CDR3 size: 16 residues. In DNA, the CDR3 is TGTGCCAGCAGCTTAGAACCAGGCACCGTTGAGTCCGGCTACACCTTC. This translates into CASSLEPGTVESGYTF.

The rearrangement uses TRBV19 and TRBJ1-4; the match to TRBD1 covers 7 bases. The junction had 5 bases not matched to a gene; V was cut back by 6 bases and J by 1 base. The CDR3 spans 15 residues. Germline V CDR1 and CDR2: LNHDA, SQIVND (reference sequence). This CDR3 reads CASRRYRGTNEKLFF. The CDR3 DNA reads TGTGCCAGTAGACGTTACAGGGGAACTAATGAAAAACTGTTTTTT.

This rearrangement joins TRBV2 to TRBJ2-7; TRBD2 aligns across 7 bases. CDR3 length: 14 residues. V shed 6 bases and J 7 bases; nucleotides not matched to a gene: 12. The germline V gene has CDR1 SNHLY and CDR2 FYNNEI. This CDR3 reads CASRGGTTFEEQYF. The CDR3 coding sequence is TGTGCCAGCAGGGGAGGGACTACCTTTGAGGAGCAGTACTTC.

This chain joins TRBV7-9 and TRBJ2-3; D possibly corresponds to TRBD2 (5 bases). Germline lookup yields CDR1 SEHNR and CDR2 FQNEAQ (reference sequence). The CDR3 runs 15 residues. Trimming left V 1 base short and J 2 bases short, with 10 bases between. DNA of the CDR3: TGTGCCAGCAGCTTAGGTGCGGGCACCACAGATACGCAGTATTTT. This codes for CASSLGAGTTDTQYF. The full variable domain, rest sourced from reference TRBV7-9 and TRBJ2-3, is DTGVSQNPRHKITKRGQNVTFRCDPISEHNRLYWYRQTLGQGPEFLTYFQNEAQLEKSRLLSDRFSAERPKGSFSTLEIQRTEQGDSAMYLCASSLGAGTTDTQYFGPGTRLTVL.

The V and J genes are TRBV7-2 and TRBJ2-7; 11 nucleotides line up with TRBD2. J gave up 0 bases and V 5 bases, and 3 bases lay outside the gene matches. Germline loops: CDR1 SGHTA, CDR2 FQGNSA. The CDR3 length is 15 residues. CDR3 bases: TGTGCCAGCAGCCTGGGACTAGCGGCCTCCTACGAGCAGTACTTC. This translates into CASSLGLAASYEQYF.

This clone was observed a single time. The chain couples TRBV7-3 to TRBJ2-1; the D gene is possibly TRBD1 (6 bases). V gave up 0 bases and J gave up 3 bases, with 9 bases separating them. Germline V gives CDR1 SGHTA, CDR2 FQGTGA. This CDR3 spans 15 amino acids. The CDR3 region has the DNA TGTGCCAGCAGCTTAACTGCAGGGGACTACAATGAGCAGTTCTTC. Amino acids: CASSLTAGDYNEQFF.

The chain is built from TRBV6-5 and TRBJ2-7; D may be TRBD1 (7 bases). This CDR3 contains 13 residues. Germline lookup yields CDR1 MNHEY and CDR2 SVGAGI. Between the trimmed V and J ends, which lost 6 bases and 5 bases, there was a span of 14 bases. CDR3 in DNA: TGTGCCAGCAGCCCACAGGGGAGGAACGAGCAGTACTTC. Encoded protein: CASSPQGRNEQYF.

The V and J genes are TRBV15 and TRBJ1-5; 9 bases align to TRBD1. Trimming took 5 bases from V and 6 from J; bases not matched to a gene: 8. Germline V gene sequence: CDR1 LNHNV, CDR2 YYDKDF (reference sequence). The CDR3 runs 15 residues. For the CDR3, the DNA is TGTGCCACCAGCGTCTCGACAGGGGGTACTCAGCCCCAGCATTTT. Protein: CATSVSTGGTQPQHF.

As regards this clone: One junction end does not reproduce the germline sequence, and a read error may be involved. The gene calls are TRBV18 and TRBJ1-2, with D perhaps matching TRBD1 (5 bases). This CDR3 spans 11 amino acids. Per the germline V gene, CDR1 is KGHSH and CDR2 is LQKENI. The CDR3 region is CASSQETASAF. The CDR3 DNA reads as TGTGCCAGCTCACAAGAGACAGCCTCCGCCTTC. Full variable domain (remainder filled in from reference TRBV18 and TRBJ1-2): NAGVMQNPRHLVRRRGQEARLRCSPMKGHSHVYWYRQLPEEGLKFMVYLQKENIIDESGMPKERFSAEFPKEGPSILRIQQVVRGDSAAYFCASSQETASAFGSGTRLTVV.